The 21 T cell receptor beta chains presented below share a single source sample, sequenced in a study of T cell responses to AZD1222 COVID-19 vaccine. Libraries were prepared by immunoSEQ multiplex PCR; TCRdb keeps only in-frame clonotypes and omits some of them. The data show around 100,000 clones, 85% to 95% seen once. The input for sequencing was peripheral blood, taken on day 0 of AZD1222 vaccination. All receptors derive from an adult in good health.

The chain has TRBV7-9 and TRBJ1-2; a weak D match, TRBD1 (6 bases). The CDR3 consists of 14 residues. CDR1 and CDR2 (germline): SEHNR, FQNEAQ (reference sequence). Trimming took off 4 bases at V and 2 bases at J, with 11 bases between the two ends. The CDR3 sequence is CASSYGQSNYGYTF. The CDR3 DNA reads TGTGCCAGCAGCTATGGACAGTCAAACTATGGCTACACCTTC.

The rearrangement links TRBV24-1 to TRBJ2-3; 12 bases line up with TRBD1. After removal of 3 bases from V and 2 bases from J, the junction contained 8 bases not matched to a gene. The CDR3 length is 18 residues. Germline CDR1 reads KGHDR; CDR2 reads SFDVKD. CDR3 in amino acids: CATSDPGTGGAFTDTQYF. For the CDR3, the DNA is TGTGCCACCAGTGATCCGGGGACAGGGGGCGCATTCACAGATACGCAGTATTTT.

The chain links TRBV7-8 to TRBJ2-1; the D is unclear. Germline V gives CDR1 SGHVS, CDR2 FQNEAQ. This CDR3 has 19 residues. Trimming stripped 1 base from V and 7 bases from J, with 26 bases between. In nucleotides, the CDR3 is TGTGCCAGCAGCTTAGGTGTGGGTGGAGTCTTTGGTCGCGTGAATGAGCAGTTCTTC. Protein: CASSLGVGGVFGRVNEQFF.

The chain carries TRBV11-3 and TRBJ2-7; maybe TRBD2 (5 bases). This CDR3 comprises 13 residues. V lost 5 bases, J lost 1 base, and 9 bases lay in between. Per the germline V gene, CDR1 is SGHNT and CDR2 is YENEEA. This chain's CDR3 is CASSPGSSYEQYF. For the CDR3, the DNA is TGTGCCAGCAGCCCGGGGAGTTCCTACGAGCAGTACTTC.

The chain has TRBV7-8 and TRBJ1-5; tentative D call: TRBD1 (5 bases). The germline CDR1 and CDR2 sequences are SGHVS and FQNEAQ. The CDR3 has 15 residues. V gave up 5 bases and J gave up 0 bases, with 11 bases separating them. The CDR3 loop reads CASSPDDSSNQPQHF. The CDR3 bases are TGTGCCAGCAGCCCTGATGACAGTAGCAATCAGCCCCAGCATTTT.

This sequence joins TRBV5-4 and TRBJ1-2, with D uncertain. V was clipped by 2 bases and J by 3 bases, with 14 bases between them. The length of the CDR3 is 15 residues. CDR1 and CDR2 from the germline V gene are SGHNT and YYREEE (reference sequence). The CDR3 sequence: CASSFDRTGYYGYTF. The CDR3 coding sequence is TGTGCCAGCAGCTTCGATAGGACGGGCTACTATGGCTACACCTTC.

The rearrangement joins TRBV29-1 to TRBJ2-5; no clear D. Deletions cut 0 bases from V and 4 bases from J, with 6 bases between. Per the germline V gene, CDR1 is SQVTM and CDR2 is ANQGSEA. The length of the CDR3 is 12 residues. The CDR3 bases are TGCAGCGTTGAAGAAAGTTCAGAGACCCAGTACTTC. This gives the protein CSVEESSETQYF.

The rearrangement joins TRBV10-2 to TRBJ2-7; D might be TRBD2 (7 bases). The CDR3 has 17 residues. Between the trimmed V and J ends, which lost 0 bases and 2 bases, there was a span of 17 bases. Germline CDR1 reads WSHSY; CDR2 reads SAAADI. The CDR3 DNA reads TGCGCCAGCAGTGAGTCCTCAGGGGAGGGGTTAACCTACGAGCAGTACTTC. It is translated as CASSESSGEGLTYEQYF.

The chain carries TRBV13 and TRBJ2-5; D not certain. The germline V gene encodes CDR1 PRHDT and CDR2 FYEKMQ (reference sequence). V was trimmed by 0 bases and J by 7 bases, leaving 15 bases between them. The CDR3 is 15 amino acids. Here the CDR3 DNA reads TGTGCCAGCAGCTTAGGCCTAGGCATATCCCCGACCCAGTACTTC. It is translated as CASSLGLGISPTQYF. The complete variable domain, with remaining parts taken from reference TRBV13 and TRBJ2-5, reads AAGVIQSPRHLIKEKRETATLKCYPIPRHDTVYWYQQGPGQDPQFLISFYEKMQSDKGSIPDRFSAQQFSDYHSELNMSSLELGDSALYFCASSLGLGISPTQYFGPGTRLLVL.

This chain joins TRBV10-3 and TRBJ1-4, with 7 nucleotides matching TRBD1. Unmatched junction bases numbered 3, after V lost 11 bases and J lost 0 bases. CDR1 and CDR2 (germline): ENHRY, SYGVKD. The CDR3 loop spans 13 amino acids. The CDR3 sequence: CASGQATNEKLFF. As DNA, the CDR3 is TGTGCCTCAGGACAGGCAACTAATGAAAAACTGTTTTTT.

The chain joins TRBV29-1 to TRBJ1-2, with D hard to call. V shed 3 bases and J shed 4 bases, with 9 bases lying between them. The germline V gene has CDR1 SQVTM and CDR2 ANQGSEA. This CDR3 spans 12 amino acids. The CDR3 region has the DNA TGCAGCGTTGAGAGTCACTTCTATGGCTACACCTTC. It codes for CSVESHFYGYTF.

Notes on this clone: Other DNA sequences from this sample encode an identical CDR3 as well. V usage is TRBV5-1 and J usage is TRBJ1-5; D is unclear. The germline V gene has CDR1 SGHRS and CDR2 YFSETQ. The CDR3 spans 13 residues. V shed 1 base and J shed 4 bases, with 6 bases lying between them. Here the CDR3 reads CASSLTGNQPQHF. In DNA form, the CDR3 reads TGCGCCAGCAGCTTGACCGGGAATCAGCCCCAGCATTTT.

As DNA, the CDR3 is TGTGCCACCAGTGCGAGCGGGACCCCTAGCACAGATACGCAGTATTTT. This gives the protein CATSASGTPSTDTQYF. The gene calls are TRBV24-1 and TRBJ2-3; 7 nucleotides match TRBD2. CDR3 size: 16 residues. V lost 5 bases to trimming and J lost 0 bases; unmatched junction nucleotides: 7. Germline V gives CDR1 KGHDR, CDR2 SFDVKD.

This clone was counted a few times. V and J are TRBV19 and TRBJ1-1, with 8 positions matching TRBD1. The CDR3 has 15 amino acids. Germline CDR1 and CDR2: LNHDA and SQIVND (reference sequence). Trimming cost V 6 bases and J 2 bases; bases outside gene matches: 8. The CDR3 DNA reads as TGTGCCAGTAGACCAAGGGGGACAGGAAACACTGAAGCTTTCTTT. This translates into CASRPRGTGNTEAFF.

This clone has only one observation. This rearrangement joins TRBV15 to TRBJ2-7, with 8 positions matching TRBD2. Germline V CDR1 and CDR2: LNHNV, YYDKDF (reference sequence). The V and J ends lost 2 bases and 3 bases, in that order; junction bases with no gene match: 12. This CDR3 has 17 amino acids. CDR3 nucleotide sequence: TGTGCCACCAGCAGACCCACCCGCGGGGGGATTAGCTACGAGCAGTACTTC. It encodes CATSRPTRGGISYEQYF.

A single count supports this clone. This chain connects TRBV2 to TRBJ2-3; D is ambiguous. CDR1 is SNHLY and CDR2 is FYNNEI in the germline V gene. CDR3 length equals 12 residues. V lost 5 bases and J lost 3, with 6 bases in between. The chain's CDR3 is CASSPATDTQYF. In DNA form, the CDR3 reads TGTGCCAGCAGTCCCGCTACAGATACGCAGTATTTT.

The J gene is TRBJ2-3, the V gene TRBV5-1, with 11 nucleotides matching TRBD2. The CDR3 consists of 17 residues. The germline V gene has CDR1 SGHRS and CDR2 YFSETQ. V gave up 2 bases and J gave up 4 bases; unmatched junction bases: 9. This chain's CDR3 is CASSFLSLAGESDTQYF. The CDR3 region has the DNA TGCGCCAGCAGCTTCTTATCACTAGCGGGAGAATCAGATACGCAGTATTTT.

The chain has TRBV7-8 and TRBJ2-4; no definite D call. The CDR3 runs 13 residues. Per the germline V gene, CDR1 is SGHVS and CDR2 is FQNEAQ. V was cut by 3 bases and J by 0 bases, with 3 bases left in between. The CDR3 is CASSLTAKNIQYF. The CDR3 coding sequence is TGTGCCAGCAGCTTGACAGCCAAAAACATTCAGTACTTC.

This sequence joins TRBV27 and TRBJ1-6; D is unresolved. Looked up from germline, CDR1 is MNHEY and CDR2 is SMNVEV (reference sequence). Deletions cut 3 bases from V and 9 bases from J, with 6 bases between. There are 12 residues in the CDR3. CDR3 in amino acids: CASSLVGSPLHF. In DNA form, the CDR3 reads TGTGCCAGCAGTTTGGTGGGTTCACCCCTCCACTTT.

As DNA, the CDR3 is TGTGCCAGCAGTGAAGCGCAGGGGCTTGAGAGATACGAGCAGTACTTC. Translated, it gives CASSEAQGLERYEQYF. The genes are TRBV2 and TRBJ2-7, with D perhaps TRBD1 (6 bases). The V end lost 0 bases, the J end lost 4 bases, and 16 bases lay between the germline ends. The CDR3 loop spans 16 amino acids. The germline gives CDR1 SNHLY, CDR2 FYNNEI. The variable domain in full, with the rest retrieved from reference TRBV2 and TRBJ2-7, is EPEVTQTPSHQVTQMGQEVILRCVPISNHLYFYWYRQILGQKVEFLVSFYNNEISEKSEIFDDQFSVERPDGSNFTLKIRSTKLEDSAMYFCASSEAQGLERYEQYFGPGTRLTVT.

The chain carries TRBV29-1 and TRBJ2-3; 7 bases map to TRBD2. CDR1 SQVTM and CDR2 ANQGSEA come from the germline V gene. The CDR3 extends over 16 amino acids. V dropped 4 bases and J dropped 2; count of bases not matched to a gene: 12. The DNA for the CDR3 is TGCAGCGTTGTCTATCATAGACTAGCTCTCACAGATACGCAGTATTTT. It codes for CSVVYHRLALTDTQYF.